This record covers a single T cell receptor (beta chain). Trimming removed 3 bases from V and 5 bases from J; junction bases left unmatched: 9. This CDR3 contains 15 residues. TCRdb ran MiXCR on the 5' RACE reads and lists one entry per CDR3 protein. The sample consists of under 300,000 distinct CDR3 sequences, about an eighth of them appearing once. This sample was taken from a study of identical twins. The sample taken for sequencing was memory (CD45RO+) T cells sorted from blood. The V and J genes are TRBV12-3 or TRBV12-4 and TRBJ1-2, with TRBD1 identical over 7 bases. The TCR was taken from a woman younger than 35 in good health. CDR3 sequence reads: CASSFNSGTVYGYTF. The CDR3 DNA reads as TGTGCCAGCAGTTTTAATTCTGGGACAGTTTATGGCTACACCTTC.